This TCR beta chain was captured by sequencing in a study of blood T cell repertoires in COVID-19 (dated by TCRdb to 2018 to 2020). Regarding the study in general: Samples covering the acute and convalescent phases of COVID-19 were provided by collaborators in the United States, Italy and Spain. The prospective study material was composed of cDNA or gDNA derived from T cells, B-cell-depleted T cells, or PBMCs. Deeply sampled blood TCRbeta repertoires from subjects exposed to, actively infected with, or recovered from COVID-19 were included in the dataset. The repertoires were released in a freely available public database meant as a resource for research on the immune response to SARS-CoV-2. The samples were drawn from the first 160 participants of the ongoing ImmuneRACE study and from under 1,500 subjects provided by 6 global collaborators. The sample metadata nearly always contained a de-identified subject ID, COVID-19 status, age in years and sex. HLA class I and class II types, where available, came from metadata supplied by the sample provider rather than from assay-based typing.

As for this clone: Its binding antigen is unknown. Base qualities are not provided; no much larger clone lies one nucleotide away.

The immunoSEQ Assay, a bias-controlled multiplex PCR, was used to amplify TCRbeta CDR3 regions from genomic DNA. As for the original processing: The number of nucleated cells in each sample was estimated from the amplification of reference gene primers within the assay. To quantify the absolute abundance of each unique TCRbeta CDR3 rearrangement, sequence reads were collapsed and filtered. For each sample, productive Simpson clonality was calculated by taking the square root of Simpson's diversity index across productive rearrangements. TCRdb's version of the immuneACCESS table is confined to in-frame rearrangements and falls short of the full clone set. An unresolved V gene accounts for under half of the shortfall where checked; the remainder is of unknown origin. That table is the source of V, J and clone size, and D and trimming were worked out from the DNA. The sample yields some 150,000 clones; 70% to 90% were counted once. Of the sample, 10% to 15% is held by the ten largest clones.

From cysteine to phenylalanine, the CDR3 is 17 amino acids long. Only the CDR3 portion is preserved as DNA: 51 bases, with reading frame beginning at the first base. CDR1 and CDR2 (LNHDA, SQIVND) derive from the germline V gene (reference sequence). Trimmed from V: 2 bases; trimmed from J: 0 bases; junction bases lacking a gene match: 7. General conclusions and limits of the study: The amount of clinical and demographic metadata varied by source and participant and was provided uncurated.

Whole blood was collected in K2EDTA tubes by collaborating institutions according to the institutions' own protocols. Collaborator samples were shipped for TCRbeta analysis as frozen whole blood, isolated PBMCs, or DNA extracted from either sample type. The sequence came from a man in his 60s with active or convalescent COVID-19. Recombination linked TRBV19 to TRBJ2-1, with TRBD2 matching 7 junction bases. Specimen: peripheral blood. CDR3 reads: CASSIWGGRSSYNEQFF. The DNA is as follows: TGTGCCAGTAGTATATGGGGGGGGAGGAGCTCCTACAATGAGCAGTTCTTC.